The subject of this entry is one TCR beta chain. Its specificity is unknown. The data derive from a study of beta chain features in type 1 diabetes. Notes on the study in general: Fewer insertions but more deletions were seen at VDJ junctions in type 1 diabetes patients.

Trimming shortened V by 4 bases and J by 4 bases, and 15 bases separated the two germline ends. Germline V CDR1 and CDR2: SQVTM, ANQGSEA. This CDR3 has 14 residues. The authors took one heparinised blood draw, averaging about 120 mL, from each donor. It was via CD45RO/CCR7/CD25/CD127/CD95/CD27 that CD4+ naive, central memory, regulatory and stem cell-like memory cells were sorted. The study reverse transcribed the entire isolated RNA, so it sequenced expressed TCRB transcripts. For naive, central memory and regulatory T cell samples, reads averaged about 3.5 million. Measured with immunoSEQ multiplex PCR; TCRdb has only the in-frame clones, and not every one. The profile shows roughly 500,000 clones, 25% to 35% of them singletons.

Material: naive CD4+ T cells from blood. The clonotype originates from a man aged 18 to 35 in good health. The rearrangement uses TRBV29-1 and TRBJ2-3; perhaps TRBD1 as D (5 bases). The CDR3 nucleotides read TGCAGCGTTGCCACAGGTTCCCGCTCAGATACGCAGTATTTT. Amino acids: CSVATGSRSDTQYF.